The 10 T cell receptor beta chains in this list originate from one sample, sequenced in a study of T-cell memory formation after mild COVID-19. TCRdb reanalysed the 5' RACE reads using MiXCR and keeps one entry per CDR3 protein. The table lists fewer than 110,000 distinct CDR3 sequences, roughly an eighth of them singletons. The sequencing input was PBMCs or a T cell subset sorted from them (not recorded which). These receptors were taken from a man aged 18 to 35 who had mild COVID-19 (a few samples of this study predate the infection). Cell type and time point are not known.

This clonotype has a handful of counts. This chain joins TRBV25-1 and TRBJ1-1; TRBD1 is a possible D gene (5 bases). The germline V gene encodes CDR1 MGHDK and CDR2 SYGVNS. This CDR3 has 14 residues. Trimming took 2 bases from V and 5 from J, leaving 12 bases between them. The CDR3 region is CASSELGAGTEAFF. CDR3 nucleotides: TGTGCCAGCAGTGAACTAGGGGCGGGGACTGAAGCTTTCTTT.

This clonotype showed up just a few times. The junction differs from germline at one of its ends, possibly a read error. This chain joins TRBV5-5 and TRBJ2-3, with 8 bases identical to TRBD2. Per the germline V gene, CDR1 is SGHKS and CDR2 is YYEKEE (reference sequence). The CDR3 spans 12 residues. CDR3 sequence (DNA): TGTGCCAGCAGCTTATTCGGGGGGGCCCCGGATTTT. Translated, it gives CASSLFGGAPDF.

The V gene is TRBV20-1, the J gene TRBJ1-5; TRBD1 is a possible D gene (5 bases). Trimming left V 0 bases short and J 0 bases short, with 9 bases between. Germline V gene sequence: CDR1 DFQATT, CDR2 SNEGSKA (reference sequence). CDR3 size: 15 residues. This chain's CDR3 is CSARDLGDSNQPQHF. For the CDR3, the DNA is TGCAGTGCTAGAGATCTGGGGGATAGCAATCAGCCCCAGCATTTT.

This clonotype was found a few times. The CDR3 ends on some other residue instead of the conserved phenylalanine or tryptophan, so this is likely a read error. The chain links TRBV11-2 to TRBJ2-4; D gene uncertain. The CDR3 is 13 residues long. The V end lost 10 bases, the J end lost 0 bases, and 10 bases lay between the germline ends. Germline V lookup: CDR1 SGHAT, CDR2 FQNNGV. The CDR3 DNA follows: TGTGCCACCAACATTTTAGCCAAAAACATTCAGTACTTA. This sequence encodes CATNILAKNIQYL.

The chain employs TRBV4-3 and TRBJ2-1, with TRBD2 matching 8 bases. With 1 base clipped from V and 8 bases from J, the junction kept 13 bases outside the gene matches. The CDR3 runs to 17 residues. Germline-derived CDR1 and CDR2 are LGHNA and YSLEER. CDR3 nucleotides: TGCGCCAGCAGCCAAGCAATCTCCAGCGGGGGTTCCCATGAGCAGTTCTTC. Protein: CASSQAISSGGSHEQFF.

This clonotype has a handful of counts. This chain connects TRBV29-1 to TRBJ1-4, with D possibly matching TRBD1 (5 bases). V was cut by 1 base and J by 3 bases, with 9 bases left in between. Germline assignment: CDR1 SQVTM and CDR2 ANQGSEA. The CDR3 length is 14 residues. The CDR3 loop reads CSVEARGANEKLFF. In DNA, the CDR3 is TGCAGCGTTGAAGCGAGGGGAGCTAATGAAAAACTGTTTTTT.

The genes are TRBV7-2 and TRBJ1-6; D remains unclear. The CDR3 loop spans 13 amino acids. V lost 6 bases and J 0 bases, leaving 3 bases between the germline ends. In germline, CDR1 is SGHTA, CDR2 FQGNSA. CDR3 nucleotide sequence: TGTGCCAGCAGTGGCTCCTATAATTCACCCCTCCACTTT. Residues: CASSGSYNSPLHF.

V is TRBV7-9 and J is TRBJ1-1, with no clear D. Between the trimmed V and J ends, which lost 2 bases and 7 bases, there was a span of 11 bases. The CDR3 is 13 residues long. Germline CDR1 SEHNR, CDR2 FQNEAQ (reference sequence). CDR3 DNA sequence: TGTGCCAGCAGCTTATCAAGTGCGGATGAAGCTTTCTTT. Encoded protein: CASSLSSADEAFF.

V is TRBV5-1 and J is TRBJ2-7, with 9 bases lining up with TRBD2. The CDR3 consists of 15 residues. From germline, CDR1 is SGHRS and CDR2 YFSETQ. V shed 3 bases and J 2 bases; nucleotides not matched to a gene: 6. This CDR3 is CASSWGTSFTYEQYF. As DNA, the CDR3 is TGCGCCAGCAGCTGGGGGACTAGCTTCACCTACGAGCAGTACTTC.

The J gene is TRBJ2-1, the V gene TRBV7-9; D is undetermined. CDR1 and CDR2 (germline): SEHNR, FQNEAQ (reference sequence). This CDR3 is built from 12 residues. The V gene lost 4 bases and the J gene lost 6 bases, with 7 bases spanning the gap. The CDR3 DNA reads TGTGCCAGCAGCTCACCCTTCAATGAGCAGTTCTTC. Protein sequence: CASSSPFNEQFF.